Below, 14 T cell receptor beta chains from the same sample are listed, as sequenced in a study of blood T cell repertoires in COVID-19 (dated by TCRdb to between 2020 and 2021). Libraries were constructed by the immunoSEQ multiplex PCR assay. TCRdb retrieved this table from immuneACCESS and kept in-frame rearrangements only. Not all clones are present; in checked studies, unresolved V genes account for under half, and no reason is known for the remainder. The table for this sample lists more than 250,000 clones; around nine tenths of them were counted only once. The ten biggest clones cover roughly 3% of the sample. Sequenced material: PBMCs or T cells enriched from blood (not recorded which). The source is a woman between 18 and 30 years old who had recovered from COVID-19.

This clone was picked up one time. This chain connects TRBV11-3 to TRBJ2-2; TRBD1 matches at 7 bases. CDR3 size: 15 residues. Trimming removed 1 base from V and 6 bases from J; junction bases left unmatched: 5. Germline V gene lookup returns CDR1 SGHNT and CDR2 YENEEA. The CDR3 spells CASSLVRGPAGELFF. The DNA of the CDR3 is TGTGCCAGCAGCTTAGTTAGGGGGCCCGCCGGGGAGCTGTTTTTT.

The gene calls are TRBV10-3 and TRBJ1-6; D unresolved. The CDR3 has 13 amino acids. Germline CDR1 is ENHRY and CDR2 is SYGVKD. Trimming removed 11 bases from V and 6 bases from J, with 14 bases in between. The CDR3 DNA reads as TGTGCCTCTAGCGGGGAGCCTAATTCACCCCTCCACTTT. It translates to CASSGEPNSPLHF.

This clone was counted once. This chain joins TRBV10-3 and TRBJ1-1; a possible D gene is TRBD1 (6 bases). Deletions cut 10 bases from V and 3 bases from J, with 15 bases between. The CDR3 covers 13 residues. Germline loops: CDR1 ENHRY, CDR2 SYGVKD. This CDR3 reads CATLGSGDTEAFF. In nucleotides, the CDR3 is TGTGCCACCCTAGGATCAGGGGACACTGAAGCTTTCTTT.

The genes are TRBV21-1 and TRBJ2-5; the table's D gene call, TRBD1, was not cross checked with the DNA. TRBV21-1 is noted as a pseudogene. This CDR3 comprises 15 residues. The CDR3 loop is CASRVAPRGQETQYF. The CDR3 nucleotides are TGTGCCAGCAGGGTGGCACCCAGGGGCCAAGAGACCCAGTACTTC.

Here the CDR3 reads CASSPQVLAGGTLQETQYF. The CDR3 DNA follows: TGCGCCAGCAGCCCCCAGGTACTTGCGGGGGGGACCCTCCAAGAGACCCAGTACTTC. This chain links TRBV4-1 with TRBJ2-5; 9 bases line up with TRBD2. CDR3 length: 19 residues. Trimming took 4 bases from V and 1 from J; bases not matched to a gene: 16. Germline CDR1 is MGHRA and CDR2 is YSYEKL.

The chain has TRBV5-5 and TRBJ1-5; D is unresolved. Deletions cut 0 bases from V and 5 bases from J, with 12 bases between. Looked up from germline, CDR1 is SGHKS and CDR2 is YYEKEE (reference sequence). This CDR3 has 15 residues. The CDR3 DNA sequence: TGTGCCAGCAGCTTGGACGTGGGAGGACATCAGCCCCAGCATTTT. Protein product: CASSLDVGGHQPQHF.

The genes are TRBV7-2 and TRBJ2-3; 9 bases are shared with TRBD2. With 1 base clipped from V and 5 bases from J, the junction kept 7 bases outside the gene matches. The CDR3 is made up of 16 amino acids. Germline V gene lookup returns CDR1 SGHTA and CDR2 FQGNSA. As DNA, the CDR3 is TGTGCCAGCAGCTTAGGACTAGCGGAGGACGTAGATACGCAGTATTTT. Its protein is CASSLGLAEDVDTQYF.

This clone was picked up a small number of times. This chain connects TRBV6-1 to TRBJ1-1; D is perhaps TRBD1 (5 bases). Germline V gene lookup returns CDR1 MNHNS and CDR2 SASEGT. This CDR3 is 13 amino acids long. Trimming took off 2 bases at V and 5 bases at J, with 9 bases between the two ends. The CDR3 sequence: CASSERGETEAFF. The CDR3 coding sequence is TGTGCCAGCAGTGAAAGGGGTGAGACTGAAGCTTTCTTT.

The chain employs TRBV6-1 and TRBJ1-5; 7 nucleotides match TRBD1. The CDR3 covers 15 residues. The germline V gene encodes CDR1 MNHNS and CDR2 SASEGT. V gave up 2 bases and J gave up 4 bases; unmatched junction bases: 5. This CDR3 is CASSEYSRGNQPQHF. The CDR3 nucleotides read TGTGCCAGCAGTGAATACAGCAGGGGGAATCAGCCCCAGCATTTT.

The genes are TRBV18 and TRBJ1-4, with no clear D. Germline V gene data show CDR1 as KGHSH and CDR2 as LQKENI. With 5 bases removed from V and 8 bases from J, the gap between germline ends came to 15 bases. This CDR3 has 14 amino acids. CDR3 nucleotide sequence: TGTGCCAGCTCATCAGCGGGAGGCGGGGAAAAACTGTTTTTT. It specifies CASSSAGGGEKLFF.

The genes are TRBV4-1 and TRBJ2-7, with 7 positions matching TRBD1. V was clipped by 4 bases and J by 2 bases; unmatched bases: 8. Germline CDR1 MGHRA, CDR2 YSYEKL. The CDR3 totals 15 residues. The CDR3: CASSLTGTATYEQYF. CDR3 DNA sequence: TGCGCCAGCAGCCTTACCGGGACAGCCACCTACGAGCAGTACTTC.

The chain combines TRBV6-5 with TRBJ2-1; D gene ambiguous. Germline CDR1 and CDR2: MNHEY and SVGAGI. V lost 2 bases, J lost 5 bases, and 13 bases lay in between. This CDR3 is built from 15 residues. The CDR3 bases are TGTGCCAGCAGTTACGCTACAGCCCCTAACAATGAGCAGTTCTTC. This encodes CASSYATAPNNEQFF.

The CDR3 region has the DNA TGTGCCAGTAGTCTACAGGGGGCAAATGGGAATCAGCCCCAGCATTTT. Translated, it gives CASSLQGANGNQPQHF. The chain recombines TRBV19 with TRBJ1-5; 9 bases line up with TRBD1. V shed 5 bases and J 4 bases; nucleotides not matched to a gene: 9. CDR3 length: 16 residues. The germline V gene has CDR1 LNHDA and CDR2 SQIVND (reference sequence).

The genes are TRBV18 and TRBJ1-1; possible D gene TRBD1, 5 bases. V lost 2 bases to trimming and J lost 3 bases, with 10 bases between them. The CDR3 totals 14 residues. The germline CDR1 and CDR2 sequences are KGHSH and LQKENI. The CDR3 DNA reads as TGTGCCAGCTCACCAAGCCAGGGTCACACTGAAGCTTTCTTT. Protein product: CASSPSQGHTEAFF.